These 17 T cell receptor beta chains came from one sample sequenced in a study of cytomegalovirus exposure and HLA in healthy donors. The PCR made use of 60 Vbeta and 13 Jbeta primers. Sequencing used immunoSEQ multiplex PCR; TCRdb keeps in-frame clones, though not all of them. Its clone listing holds about 140,000 clones. Sequencing was carried out using PBMCs. The receptors originated from a male donor in good health and CMV-seronegative.

The V gene is TRBV11-3, the J gene TRBJ2-2; 7 bases are shared with TRBD1. Trimming cost V 5 bases and J 0 bases; bases outside gene matches: 6. Germline assignment: CDR1 SGHNT and CDR2 YENEEA. This CDR3 comprises 16 residues. In DNA form, the CDR3 reads TGTGCCAGCAGCACCATGACAGGGTCGAACACCGGGGAGCTGTTTTTT. It yields the protein CASSTMTGSNTGELFF.

CDR3 in amino acids: CASSPRGTGYTF. CDR3 sequence (DNA): TGTGCCAGCAGCCCTAGGGGAACTGGCTACACCTTC. V is TRBV5-8 and J is TRBJ1-2, with a tentative D call TRBD1 (5 bases). The germline V gene encodes CDR1 SGHTS and CDR2 YDEGEE. Trimming took off 4 bases at V and 7 bases at J, with 11 bases between the two ends. CDR3 length: 12 residues.

The chain joins TRBV6-6 to TRBJ1-5; TRBD1 might be the D (6 bases). The CDR3 runs to 16 residues. Trimming pared 4 bases from V and 3 bases from J, leaving 16 bases between. Germline V gene lookup returns CDR1 MNHNY and CDR2 SVGAGI (reference sequence). The CDR3 DNA is TGTGCCAGCAGTTCCAACTCAGACAGGAACAATCAGCCCCAGCATTTT. It specifies CASSSNSDRNNQPQHF.

In DNA, the CDR3 is TGTGCCTGGAGTACTCTCACAGATACGCAGTATTTT. This codes for CAWSTLTDTQYF. J is TRBJ2-3 and V is TRBV30; unclear D gene. The CDR3 runs 12 residues. Trimming left V 2 bases short and J 2 bases short, with 5 bases between. Germline V gene data show CDR1 as GTSNPN and CDR2 as SVGIG (reference sequence).

J is TRBJ1-2 and V is TRBV6-6; tentative D call: TRBD1 (5 bases). The CDR3 is made up of 15 amino acids. With 6 bases removed from V and 4 bases from J, the gap between germline ends came to 18 bases. From germline, CDR1 is MNHNY and CDR2 SVGAGI (reference sequence). The CDR3 sequence: CASRRDLSRGYGYTF. DNA of the CDR3: TGTGCCAGCAGGCGAGACCTCTCTAGGGGCTATGGCTACACCTTC.

This chain connects TRBV4-2 to TRBJ2-7, with TRBD2 matching 10 bases. Trimming at V came to 1 base and at J to 3 bases, leaving 12 bases not matched to a gene. Looked up from germline, CDR1 is LGHNA and CDR2 is YNFKEQ. The CDR3 loop spans 18 amino acids. The CDR3 DNA follows: TGTGCCAGCAGCCAAGCTCAGACGGGACTAGCGAGCTACTACGAGCAGTACTTC. Translating it yields CASSQAQTGLASYYEQYF.

DNA for the CDR3: TGTGCCACCCTCGAAGGGGGGGCGCAGAGTCAGCCCCAGCATTTT. Protein product: CATLEGGAQSQPQHF. The rearrangement links TRBV28 to TRBJ1-5; tentative D call: TRBD1 (6 bases). The CDR3 totals 15 residues. Germline CDR1 and CDR2: MDHEN and SYDVKM. Trimming pared 10 bases from V and 6 bases from J, leaving 22 bases between.

V gene TRBV7-9 combines with J gene TRBJ1-3; possible D gene TRBD1, 5 bases. This CDR3 has 15 residues. V shed 5 bases and J shed 0 bases, with 11 bases lying between them. CDR1 SEHNR and CDR2 FQNEAQ come from the germline V gene (reference sequence). This CDR3 reads CASSPRQISGNTIYF. The DNA of the CDR3 is TGTGCCAGCAGCCCCAGACAGATCTCTGGAAACACCATATATTTT. Full variable domain (missing parts from reference TRBV7-9 and TRBJ1-3): DTGVSQNPRHKITKRGQNVTFRCDPISEHNRLYWYRQTLGQGPEFLTYFQNEAQLEKSRLLSDRFSAERPKGSFSTLEIQRTEQGDSAMYLCASSPRQISGNTIYFGEGSWLTVV.

The chain combines TRBV9 with TRBJ1-4, with TRBD1 matching 8 bases. There are 16 residues in the CDR3. V shed 0 bases, J shed 3 bases, and the junction held 4 bases outside the gene matches. Germline V gene sequence: CDR1 SGDLS, CDR2 YYNGEE. This CDR3 is CASSVGGTGPNEKLFF. The CDR3 nucleotides are TGTGCCAGCAGCGTAGGCGGGACAGGTCCTAATGAAAAACTGTTTTTT.

This chain joins TRBV18 and TRBJ1-1; the D is unclear. Looked up from germline, CDR1 is KGHSH and CDR2 is LQKENI. The CDR3 is 13 residues long. The V end lost 2 bases, the J end lost 11 bases, and 15 bases lay between the germline ends. This chain's CDR3 is CASSPRKDRRAFF. The CDR3 DNA follows: TGTGCCAGCTCACCAAGAAAGGATAGGAGGGCTTTCTTT.

The chain combines TRBV5-4 with TRBJ1-1, with 7 bases fitting TRBD1. Germline lookup yields CDR1 SGHNT and CDR2 YYREEE (reference sequence). The V and J ends lost 1 base and 8 bases, in that order; junction bases with no gene match: 5. The CDR3 sequence is 13 residues long. This CDR3 is CASSLNRDSEAFF. In DNA form, the CDR3 reads TGTGCCAGCAGCTTGAACCGGGACAGCGAAGCTTTCTTT.

The chain employs TRBV5-1 and TRBJ1-4, with 7 bases identical to TRBD1. J lost 5 bases, V lost 1 base, and 5 bases had no gene match. Germline assignment: CDR1 SGHRS and CDR2 YFSETQ. The CDR3 consists of 15 residues. The CDR3 sequence is CASSLLGTENEKLFF. The DNA for the CDR3 is TGCGCCAGCAGCTTGTTGGGGACAGAGAATGAAAAACTGTTTTTT.

V and J are TRBV25-1 and TRBJ2-5; TRBD2 might be the D (7 bases). Germline loops: CDR1 MGHDK, CDR2 SYGVNS. The V gene lost 1 base and the J gene lost 3 bases, with 15 bases spanning the gap. CDR3 length: 16 amino acids. The CDR3 sequence: CASSESRGGPEETQYF. CDR3 DNA sequence: TGTGCCAGCAGTGAATCTAGGGGGGGCCCGGAAGAGACCCAGTACTTC.

The chain is built from TRBV4-3 and TRBJ2-1; perhaps TRBD1 as D (5 bases). Per the germline V gene, CDR1 is LGHNA and CDR2 is YSLEER. The V gene lost 0 bases and the J gene lost 1 base, with 10 bases spanning the gap. This CDR3 region has 16 residues. CDR3 sequence (DNA): TGCGCCAGCAGCCAAGATGGAACAGGATCCTACAATGAGCAGTTCTTC. Protein sequence: CASSQDGTGSYNEQFF.

This chain joins TRBV7-8 and TRBJ2-1; TRBD2 agrees at 11 bases. There are 14 residues in the CDR3. V lost 6 bases, J lost 7 bases, and 5 bases stayed unmatched. Germline-derived CDR1 and CDR2 are SGHVS and FQNEAQ. The CDR3 DNA reads TGTGCCAGCAGTCTAACTAGCGGGAGAAATGAGCAGTTCTTC. It yields the protein CASSLTSGRNEQFF.

The chain combines TRBV5-6 with TRBJ2-5, with D possibly being TRBD2 (6 bases). V was clipped by 3 bases and J by 5 bases, with 20 bases between them. This CDR3 has 16 amino acids. CDR1 SGHDT and CDR2 YYEEEE come from the germline V gene. The CDR3 sequence: CASSYRLAGLGETQYF. Written as DNA, the CDR3 is TGTGCCAGCAGCTACCGCCTTGCGGGACTGGGGGAGACCCAGTACTTC. Variable domain in full (rest from reference TRBV5-6 and TRBJ2-5): DAGVTQSPTHLIKTRGQQVTLRCSPKSGHDTVSWYQQALGQGPQFIFQYYEEEERQRGNFPDRFSGHQFPNYSSELNVNALLLGDSALYLCASSYRLAGLGETQYFGPGTRLLVL.

CDR3 sequence: CASSLEEREHNEQFF. For the CDR3, the DNA is TGTGCCAGCAGCTTAGAGGAGCGGGAGCATAATGAGCAGTTCTTC. The rearrangement joins TRBV7-8 to TRBJ2-1; TRBD2 matches 8 bases. The germline V gene has CDR1 SGHVS and CDR2 FQNEAQ. The CDR3 runs 15 residues. Germline trimming cut 1 base from V and 7 bases from J; bases unmatched to any gene: 6.